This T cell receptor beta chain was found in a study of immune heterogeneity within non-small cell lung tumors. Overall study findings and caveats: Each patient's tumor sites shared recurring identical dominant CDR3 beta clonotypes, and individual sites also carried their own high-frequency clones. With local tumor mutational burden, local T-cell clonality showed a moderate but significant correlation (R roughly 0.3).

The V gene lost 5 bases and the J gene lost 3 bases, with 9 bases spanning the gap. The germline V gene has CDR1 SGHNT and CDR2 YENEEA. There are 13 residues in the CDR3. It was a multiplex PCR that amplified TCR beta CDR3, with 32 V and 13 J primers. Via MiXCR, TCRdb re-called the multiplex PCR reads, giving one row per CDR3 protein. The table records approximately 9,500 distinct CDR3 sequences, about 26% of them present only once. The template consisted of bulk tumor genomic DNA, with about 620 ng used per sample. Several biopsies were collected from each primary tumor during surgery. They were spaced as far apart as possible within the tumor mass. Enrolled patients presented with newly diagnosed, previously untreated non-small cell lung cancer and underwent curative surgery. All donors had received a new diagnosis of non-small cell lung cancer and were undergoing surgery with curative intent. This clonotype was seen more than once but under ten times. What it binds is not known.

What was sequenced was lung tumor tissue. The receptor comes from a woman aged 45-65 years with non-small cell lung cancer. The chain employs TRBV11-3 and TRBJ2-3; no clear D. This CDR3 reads CASSPQPTDTQYF. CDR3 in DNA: TGTGCCAGCAGCCCCCAACCGACAGATACGCAGTATTTT.